The 19 T cell receptor beta chains in this list originate from one sample, sequenced in a study of regulatory T cells in long-lasting Graves disease. Both iRepertoire HTBI primers and Arm-PCR of CDR3 regions were used to build the TCR beta libraries. Via MiXCR, TCRdb re-called the multiplex PCR reads, giving one row per CDR3 protein. Among roughly 440,000 distinct CDR3 sequences listed, around 15% were seen once. Time point noted: newly diagnosed GD, antithyroid drugs for less than 3 months. The TCR library was made from RNA extracted from PBMCs. This sample also appeared in a second study, on T cells in Graves' hyperthyroidism and ophthalmopathy.

The sequences come from peripheral blood mononuclear cells (PBMCs), collected at new diagnosis, from a patient treated with antithyroid drugs. Receptor source: a woman aged 18-29 years with Graves disease.

With respect to this clonotype: A much larger clone differs by one base, so this may be a read error. This likely comes from a read error, as the CDR3 has no conserved phenylalanine or tryptophan at its end. V is TRBV18 and J is TRBJ2-1, with TRBD2 matching over 8 bases. The germline V gene encodes CDR1 KGHSH and CDR2 LQKENI. The CDR3 covers 16 residues. The trim removed 0 bases at V and 4 bases at J, leaving 5 bases unmatched. CDR3 sequence (DNA): TGTGCCAGCTCACCACCGGGGCTAGCGGGTTACAATGAGCAGTTCCTC. Its translation is CASSPPGLAGYNEQFL.

The table lists this clonotype with a few counts. CDR3 protein: CASSHASLGQFF. DNA of the CDR3: TGCGCCAGCAGCCACGCTAGTCTCGGGCAGTTCTTC. The V gene is TRBV4-1, the J gene TRBJ2-1; D not certain. Trimming took 3 bases from V and 12 from J, leaving 12 bases between them. The CDR3 runs to 12 residues. CDR1 is MGHRA and CDR2 is YSYEKL in the germline V gene.

The sample holds many counts of this clonotype. CDR3 sequence (DNA): TGTGCCAGCAGCACTGCTTTCACAGATACGCAGTATTTT. The encoded protein is CASSTAFTDTQYF. The chain has TRBV7-2 and TRBJ2-3; no definite D call. Trimming removed 5 bases from V and 2 bases from J, with 8 bases in between. Looked up from germline, CDR1 is SGHTA and CDR2 is FQGNSA. There are 13 residues in the CDR3.

The V call is TRBV10-3, the J call TRBJ1-2, with a weak D call TRBD1 (5 bases). This CDR3 is built from 15 residues. Trimming stripped 0 bases from V and 3 bases from J, with 11 bases between. The germline gives CDR1 ENHRY, CDR2 SYGVKD. The CDR3 DNA follows: TGTGCCATCAGTGAGTCGTGGGGCGCCGACTATGGCTACACCTTC. This sequence encodes CAISESWGADYGYTF.

The V and J genes are TRBV2 and TRBJ2-7; 8 bases match TRBD1. Unmatched junction bases numbered 4, after V lost 6 bases and J lost 0 bases. The germline V gene has CDR1 SNHLY and CDR2 FYNNEI. The CDR3 runs 14 residues. CDR3 nucleotide sequence: TGTGCCAGCAGAAGACAGGGGCTCTCCTACGAGCAGTACTTC. It codes for CASRRQGLSYEQYF.

This chain connects TRBV20-1 to TRBJ2-7; maybe TRBD2 (6 bases). The CDR3 contains 14 residues. V lost 0 bases and J lost 3, with 12 bases in between. The germline CDR1 and CDR2 sequences are DFQATT and SNEGSKA (reference sequence). In DNA, the CDR3 is TGCAGTGCTAGAGAATGGAGGGAAGGCTACGAGCAGTACTTC. Its translation is CSAREWREGYEQYF.

The rearrangement links TRBV6-1 to TRBJ1-5, with D uncertain. The CDR3 length is 15 residues. Germline values: CDR1 MNHNS, CDR2 SASEGT. Trimming shortened V by 2 bases and J by 0 bases, and 8 bases separated the two germline ends. The CDR3 bases are TGTGCCAGCAGTGAATTAGGGTATAGCAATCAGCCCCAGCATTTT. Its protein product is CASSELGYSNQPQHF.

This clonotype was seen a handful of times. The chain joins TRBV6-2 or TRBV6-3 to TRBJ1-6; the D is unclear. Trimming cost V 5 bases and J 10 bases, with 18 bases left between them. This CDR3 region has 15 residues. Germline CDR1 is MNHEY and CDR2 is SVGEGT. CDR3 region: CASSDSLGVGSPLHF. CDR3 DNA: TGTGCCAGCAGTGATTCGTTGGGTGTGGGGTCACCCCTCCACTTT.

Only a few counts were recorded for this clonotype. V and J are TRBV28 and TRBJ2-7; tentatively, D is TRBD1 or TRBD2 (5 bases each). Per germline, CDR1 MDHEN and CDR2 SYDVKM. The CDR3 extends over 14 amino acids. The ends were cut back, 5 bases at V and 2 bases at J, with 13 bases in the middle. Here the CDR3 reads CASSGTGRTYEQYF. The CDR3 DNA follows: TGTGCCAGCAGTGGGACGGGACGGACCTACGAGCAGTACTTC.

This clonotype was counted a few times. This chain links TRBV30 with TRBJ2-1; possible D gene TRBD2, 6 bases. Trimming shortened V by 2 bases and J by 7 bases, and 15 bases separated the two germline ends. Germline assignment: CDR1 GTSNPN and CDR2 SVGIG (reference sequence). The CDR3 is 14 residues long. CDR3 sequence reads: CAWSIPGLLNEQFF. In DNA, the CDR3 is TGTGCCTGGAGTATCCCCGGACTATTGAATGAGCAGTTCTTC.

This clonotype has at least ten counts. The gene calls are TRBV11-2 and TRBJ2-6, with TRBD1 matching over 7 bases. CDR1 SGHAT and CDR2 FQNNGV come from the germline V gene. Trimming cost V 2 bases and J 0 bases; bases outside gene matches: 7. CDR3 length: 18 residues. The CDR3 loop is CASSLWGTALSGANVLTF. CDR3 sequence (DNA): TGTGCCAGCAGCTTATGGGGGACAGCCCTCTCTGGGGCCAACGTCCTGACTTTC.

This clonotype showed up many times. This chain joins TRBV6-1 and TRBJ2-1; 8 bases agree with TRBD2. CDR1 MNHNS and CDR2 SASEGT come from the germline V gene. The CDR3 runs 16 residues. J gave up 5 bases and V 4 bases, and 10 bases lay outside the gene matches. CDR3 residues: CASSAAPGLEDNEQFF. The CDR3 nucleotides read TGTGCCAGCAGTGCAGCCCCGGGACTAGAAGACAATGAGCAGTTCTTC.

The chain carries TRBV19 and TRBJ1-5; TRBD1 might be the D (5 bases). Germline V gives CDR1 LNHDA, CDR2 SQIVND (reference sequence). The CDR3 length is 19 residues. Trimming stripped 4 bases from V and 0 bases from J, with 22 bases between. This chain's CDR3 is CASSTYSGAGPLSNQPQHF. CDR3 bases: TGTGCCAGTAGTACTTACTCCGGAGCGGGACCCCTTAGCAATCAGCCCCAGCATTTT.

This chain links TRBV9 with TRBJ2-7, with unresolved D. Germline CDR1 SGDLS, CDR2 YYNGEE. The V end lost 0 bases, the J end lost 6 bases, and 16 bases lay between the germline ends. The CDR3 is made up of 15 amino acids. CDR3 sequence: CASSVDPQRRSEQYF. The CDR3 coding sequence is TGTGCCAGCAGCGTAGATCCGCAGAGACGCTCCGAGCAGTACTTC.

The table lists this clonotype with many counts. V usage is TRBV24-1 and J usage is TRBJ2-4; D assignment may be TRBD1 or TRBD2 (5 bases each). Trimming took 5 bases from V and 0 from J, leaving 13 bases between them. The CDR3 spans 16 residues. Germline V gene lookup returns CDR1 KGHDR and CDR2 SFDVKD. The CDR3 is CATSGGDAVAKNIQYF. CDR3 in DNA: TGTGCCACCAGTGGAGGGGACGCAGTAGCCAAAAACATTCAGTACTTC.

This clonotype was counted ten times or more. The genes are TRBV6-2 or TRBV6-3 and TRBJ2-7; D might be TRBD2 (6 bases). Germline CDR1 MNHEY, CDR2 SVGEGT. The CDR3 contains 15 residues. V gave up 5 bases and J gave up 7 bases, with 21 bases separating them. CDR3 in DNA: TGTGCCAGCAGTGCCCTCCGGGAGCGGGCCTGGGAGCAGTACTTC. Its translation: CASSALRERAWEQYF.

This clonotype turned up a few times. The chain joins TRBV6-5 to TRBJ1-4; D gene unclear. V was shortened by 0 bases and J by 2 bases, with 4 bases between the two germline ends. This CDR3 has 14 amino acids. Germline V lookup: CDR1 MNHEY, CDR2 SVGAGI. CDR3 in DNA: TGTGCCAGCAGTTACTCAAGGACTAATGAAAAACTGTTTTTT. Translating it yields CASSYSRTNEKLFF.

This clonotype was seen ten or more times. The chain is built from TRBV2 and TRBJ1-1, with D perhaps matching TRBD1 (6 bases). The CDR3 length is 13 residues. CDR1 is SNHLY and CDR2 is FYNNEI in the germline V gene. Trimming left V 4 bases short and J 6 bases short, with 12 bases between. The CDR3 sequence: CASSVQGMAEAFF. The CDR3 nucleotides are TGTGCCAGCAGTGTCCAGGGGATGGCTGAAGCTTTCTTT.

This clonotype was found many times. The chain is built from TRBV28 and TRBJ2-3, with D uncertain. Per germline, CDR1 MDHEN and CDR2 SYDVKM. The CDR3 totals 16 residues. Trimming pared 1 base from V and 4 bases from J, leaving 15 bases between. CDR3 amino acids: CASSLSQLVPPDTQYF. In DNA, the CDR3 is TGTGCCAGCAGTTTATCACAATTAGTCCCCCCAGATACGCAGTATTTT. The whole variable domain, filled in from reference TRBV28 and TRBJ2-3, reads DVKVTQSSRYLVKRTGEKVFLECVQDMDHENMFWYRQDPGLGLRLIYFSYDVKMKEKGDIPEGYSVSREKKERFSLILESASTNQTSMYLCASSLSQLVPPDTQYFGPGTRLTVL.